These 8 T cell receptor beta chains came from one sample sequenced in a study of T cell changes during pregnancy in multiple sclerosis. TCRdb keeps only in-frame clones here, not all; method: immunoSEQ multiplex PCR. Here the sample spans 75,000 to 95,000 clones, 85% to 95% being singletons. The sample consisted of peripheral blood, taken before pregnancy. Receptors were obtained from a female donor with multiple sclerosis, enrolled in a pregnancy study.

This chain connects TRBV7-2 to TRBJ2-6; D unclear. The CDR3 extends over 15 amino acids. Germline V lookup: CDR1 SGHTA, CDR2 FQGNSA. The V end was cut by 5 bases, the J end by 0 bases, with 8 bases between. CDR3: CASSPQSSGANVLTF. CDR3 DNA: TGTGCCAGCAGCCCCCAGTCCTCTGGGGCCAACGTCCTGACTTTC.

This chain connects TRBV6-1 to TRBJ2-7; TRBD1 aligns across 7 bases. The length of the CDR3 is 16 residues. Germline CDR1 MNHNS, CDR2 SASEGT. V was pared by 4 bases and J by 0 bases, with 9 bases of the junction left unmatched. The CDR3: CASSVLPGQYSYEQYF. The DNA for the CDR3 is TGTGCCAGCAGTGTTCTGCCGGGACAGTACTCCTACGAGCAGTACTTC.

In this sample, this clone turned up once. The chain is built from TRBV5-1 and TRBJ2-7; D may be TRBD2 (5 bases). V gave up 5 bases and J gave up 3 bases, with 6 bases separating them. This CDR3 contains 11 residues. Germline V gene data show CDR1 as SGHRS and CDR2 as YFSETQ. Here the CDR3 reads CASRAGYEQYF. The CDR3 DNA is TGCGCCAGCAGGGCGGGCTACGAGCAGTACTTC.

A single count supports this clone. The chain carries TRBV6-1 and TRBJ2-7; TRBD2 matches 10 bases. Germline lookup yields CDR1 MNHNS and CDR2 SASEGT. This CDR3 is built from 15 residues. With V trimmed by 7 bases and J by 4 bases, 10 bases remained unmatched. CDR3 nucleotide sequence: TGTGCCAGCACAACTAGCGGGACCACCGTGTACGAGCAGTACTTC. This codes for CASTTSGTTVYEQYF.

In its sample, this clone was seen a few times. The V call is TRBV29-1, the J call TRBJ1-5; TRBD1 might be the D (5 bases). Germline-derived CDR1 and CDR2 are SQVTM and ANQGSEA. The germline V and J ends were trimmed by 1 base and 7 bases, with 11 bases remaining between them. The CDR3 consists of 13 residues. In nucleotides, the CDR3 is TGCAGCGTTGAAGGCGTGGGGGGGCAGCCCCAGCATTTT. Its translation is CSVEGVGGQPQHF. Supplemented by reference TRBV29-1 and TRBJ1-5, the full variable domain reads SAVISQKPSRDICQRGTSLTIQCQVDSQVTMMFWYRQQPGQSLTLIATANQGSEATYESGFVIDKFPISRPNLTFSTLTVSNMSPEDSSIYLCSVEGVGGQPQHFGDGTRLSIL.

J is TRBJ2-5 and V is TRBV5-5; D not certain. Germline V gene data show CDR1 as SGHKS and CDR2 as YYEKEE (reference sequence). There are 14 residues in the CDR3. Trimming took off 2 bases at V and 2 bases at J, with 10 bases between the two ends. In DNA, the CDR3 is TGTGCCAGCAGCTTTCAAGCAGGTCAAGAGACCCAGTACTTC. It encodes CASSFQAGQETQYF.

This clone was seen only once. The V call is TRBV6-5, the J call TRBJ2-2; D not certain. The germline gives CDR1 MNHEY, CDR2 SVGAGI. The CDR3 runs to 16 residues. V lost 4 bases and J lost 0, with 12 bases in between. The CDR3 sequence is CASSFIPGSNTGELFF. CDR3 sequence (DNA): TGTGCCAGCAGTTTTATCCCCGGGTCGAACACCGGGGAGCTGTTTTTT.

V is TRBV7-9 and J is TRBJ1-5; 7 nucleotides align to TRBD1. The germline gives CDR1 SEHNR, CDR2 FQNEAQ (reference sequence). This CDR3 contains 14 residues. V lost 1 base to trimming and J lost 6 bases; unmatched junction nucleotides: 3. The CDR3, as DNA: TGTGCCAGCAGCTTAGGACAGGGCGCTCAGCCCCAGCATTTT. Protein: CASSLGQGAQPQHF. Looking up the rest from reference TRBV7-9 and TRBJ1-5 gives the full variable domain: DTGVSQNPRHKITKRGQNVTFRCDPISEHNRLYWYRQTLGQGPEFLTYFQNEAQLEKSRLLSDRFSAERPKGSFSTLEIQRTEQGDSAMYLCASSLGQGAQPQHFGDGTRLSIL.